These 18 T cell receptor beta chains were sequenced from one sample in a study of T cell repertoires in cytomegalovirus infection. Antigen specificity for these receptors is unknown. In TCRdb, the reads were re-called with MiXCR into one record per CDR3 protein. Of around 800,000 distinct CDR3 sequences detected, approximately 32% appear once; the ten largest clones hold around 12%. Sequences were derived from cultured CD8+ T cells from PBMCs, sampled from culture after CMV antigen stimulation. Receptor source: a human donor in good health (CMV status not recorded). Some clones in this sample may be carry-over from other donors' samples.

The V gene is TRBV4-2, the J gene TRBJ1-4; D unclear. The V end was cut by 4 bases, the J end by 8 bases, with 14 bases between. The CDR3 loop spans 14 amino acids. CDR1 is LGHNA, CDR2 YNFKEQ, per germline. The CDR3 region is CASSPAGAEEKLFF. The CDR3 DNA sequence: TGTGCCAGCAGCCCCGCTGGTGCGGAGGAAAAACTGTTTTTT.

A few counts support this clonotype. V gene TRBV6-1 combines with J gene TRBJ2-7; a weak D match, TRBD2 (5 bases). Germline CDR1 reads MNHNS; CDR2 reads SASEGT. Trimming left V 2 bases short and J 2 bases short, with 10 bases between. CDR3 length: 14 residues. DNA of the CDR3: TGTGCCAGCAGTGAATTCGGGGTCCCCTACGAGCAGTACTTC. Its translation: CASSEFGVPYEQYF.

The rearrangement uses TRBV28 and TRBJ2-2, with a weak D call TRBD2 (6 bases). Germline V lookup: CDR1 MDHEN, CDR2 SYDVKM. Trimming took off 6 bases at V and 6 bases at J, with 14 bases between the two ends. This CDR3 has 14 residues. The CDR3 DNA reads TGTGCCAGCAGCCCCCAGGGAGGTCCCGGGGAGCTGTTTTTT. This sequence encodes CASSPQGGPGELFF. Combining the CDR3 with reference TRBV28 and TRBJ2-2 gives the whole variable domain DVKVTQSSRYLVKRTGEKVFLECVQDMDHENMFWYRQDPGLGLRLIYFSYDVKMKEKGDIPEGYSVSREKKERFSLILESASTNQTSMYLCASSPQGGPGELFFGEGSRLTVL.

J is TRBJ1-3 and V is TRBV2; D is uncertain. Trimming stripped 3 bases from V and 0 bases from J, with 12 bases between. CDR3 length: 16 amino acids. The germline V gene has CDR1 SNHLY and CDR2 FYNNEI. CDR3 sequence reads: CASSDRAAASGNTIYF. DNA of the CDR3: TGTGCCAGCAGTGATAGAGCAGCCGCCTCTGGAAACACCATATATTTT.

This clonotype has a handful of counts. V and J are TRBV27 and TRBJ1-3; D not certain. Deletions cut 6 bases from V and 8 bases from J, with 17 bases between. CDR1 MNHEY and CDR2 SMNVEV come from the germline V gene (reference sequence). The CDR3 spans 14 residues. The CDR3 DNA reads as TGTGCCAGCAGGGAATTTGAAGCGATGGACACCATATATTTT. This codes for CASREFEAMDTIYF.

This clonotype was counted a few times. The chain has TRBV27 and TRBJ2-1; D not resolved. The CDR3 covers 16 residues. Trimming took off 5 bases at V and 0 bases at J, with 14 bases between the two ends. Germline lookup yields CDR1 MNHEY and CDR2 SMNVEV (reference sequence). CDR3 residues: CASSLYVDPSYNEQFF. The CDR3 coding sequence is TGTGCCAGCAGTCTATATGTGGACCCCTCCTACAATGAGCAGTTCTTC.

In its sample, this clonotype was seen a few times. The chain couples TRBV7-4 to TRBJ2-2, with TRBD1 matching 9 bases. The germline gives CDR1 SGHVT, CDR2 SQSDAQ. V was pared by 5 bases and J by 4 bases, with 5 bases of the junction left unmatched. The CDR3 consists of 15 residues. CDR3 sequence reads: CASSPGQGSTGELFF. The DNA for the CDR3 is TGTGCCAGCAGCCCGGGACAGGGCTCCACCGGGGAGCTGTTTTTT.

The chain carries TRBV28 and TRBJ1-2; D not certain. V lost 6 bases, J lost 0 bases, and 23 bases lay in between. CDR1 is MDHEN and CDR2 is SYDVKM in the germline V gene. The CDR3 contains 18 residues. The CDR3 protein is CASRPGRGLHPANYGYTF. For the CDR3, the DNA is TGTGCCAGCAGACCCGGGCGGGGTCTTCACCCTGCTAACTATGGCTACACCTTC.

This chain uses TRBV27 with TRBJ2-1; weak D call: TRBD1 (6 bases). CDR1 MNHEY and CDR2 SMNVEV come from the germline V gene (reference sequence). The CDR3 totals 15 residues. The germline V and J ends were trimmed by 2 bases and 2 bases, with 10 bases remaining between them. The CDR3 DNA reads TGTGCCAGCAGTTTAGGCAGGGGAACCTACAATGAGCAGTTCTTC. Amino acid sequence: CASSLGRGTYNEQFF.

On this clonotype itself: The junction shows a germline mismatch at one end, possibly a read error. The V and J genes are TRBV5-3 and TRBJ1-4; D ambiguous. TRBV5-3 is annotated as an ORF whose role is uncertain. The CDR3 has 13 amino acids. The CDR3 protein is CASSLEQNEKLFF. The CDR3 nucleotides read TGTGCCAGCAGCTTGGAACAGAATGAAAAACTGTTTTTT.

This clonotype has only a few counts. The chain joins TRBV5-4 to TRBJ1-5; 7 nucleotides align to TRBD1. The germline V gene encodes CDR1 SGHNT and CDR2 YYREEE (reference sequence). The V gene end was trimmed by 0 bases and the J gene end by 0 bases; junction bases not matched to a gene: 12. CDR3 size: 19 residues. The CDR3 DNA reads TGTGCCAGCAGCTTGGAAGTGACAGGGAGTTTTTATAGCAATCAGCCCCAGCATTTT. This encodes CASSLEVTGSFYSNQPQHF.

This clonotype was seen more than once but under ten times. The genes are TRBV6-2 or TRBV6-3 and TRBJ2-1, with 9 bases lining up with TRBD1. CDR1 and CDR2 (germline): MNHEY, SVGEGT. J gave up 8 bases and V 0 bases, and 11 bases lay outside the gene matches. The CDR3 extends over 17 amino acids. DNA for the CDR3: TGTGCCAGCAGTTACTCGGAAACGGGACAGGGTCGCGATGAGCAGTTCTTC. This translates into CASSYSETGQGRDEQFF.

This CDR3 reads CAKVEYTEAFF. CDR3 DNA sequence: TGTGCTAAGGTGGAGTACACTGAAGCTTTCTTT. The chain recombines TRBV7-9 with TRBJ1-1, with D unresolved. Germline lookup yields CDR1 SEHNR and CDR2 FQNEAQ (reference sequence). The CDR3 contains 11 residues.

The chain combines TRBV5-1 with TRBJ2-3, with D tentatively TRBD2 (6 bases). Germline values: CDR1 SGHRS, CDR2 YFSETQ. The germline V and J ends were trimmed by 3 bases and 1 base, with 15 bases remaining between them. CDR3 length: 16 residues. CDR3 coding DNA: TGCGCCAGCAGCTACCCGGGCGGGGTAGGCACAGATACGCAGTATTTT. Amino acid sequence: CASSYPGGVGTDTQYF.

This chain links TRBV27 with TRBJ2-5; tentative D call: TRBD2 (5 bases). This CDR3 is built from 16 residues. The V gene's germline CDR1 is MNHEY and CDR2 SMNVEV (reference sequence). With 4 bases removed from V and 0 bases from J, the gap between germline ends came to 15 bases. As DNA, the CDR3 is TGTGCCAGCAGTTCGCTAGGACTCCTGTACCAAGAGACCCAGTACTTC. Its protein product is CASSSLGLLYQETQYF.

This clonotype has a count of ten or more. The rearrangement uses TRBV7-8 and TRBJ2-7; no clear D. The CDR3 is 17 amino acids. Trimming stripped 2 bases from V and 6 bases from J, with 23 bases between. Germline CDR1 SGHVS, CDR2 FQNEAQ. The CDR3 coding sequence is TGTGCCAGCAGCTTAAAAGTTGGGGAACTTCTTCTAGGCGAGCAGTACTTC. Protein product: CASSLKVGELLLGEQYF.

This chain uses TRBV2 with TRBJ2-1, with 8 bases lining up with TRBD2. V lost 2 bases and J lost 3; bases outside the gene matches: 12. In germline, CDR1 is SNHLY, CDR2 FYNNEI. There are 18 residues in the CDR3. The CDR3 DNA reads TGTGCCAGCAGTGAAAACCTAAGAGTAACTAGCGGCTACAATGAGCAGTTCTTC. Translating it yields CASSENLRVTSGYNEQFF.

This clonotype was seen more than once but under ten times. This chain connects TRBV4-3 to TRBJ2-5; a possible D gene is TRBD1 (5 bases). In germline, CDR1 is LGHNA, CDR2 YSLEER. Deletions cut 0 bases from V and 7 bases from J, with 15 bases between. The CDR3 runs 15 residues. CDR3 sequence: CASSQDEGAIWTQYF. The CDR3 DNA reads as TGCGCCAGCAGCCAAGATGAAGGGGCAATTTGGACCCAGTACTTC.